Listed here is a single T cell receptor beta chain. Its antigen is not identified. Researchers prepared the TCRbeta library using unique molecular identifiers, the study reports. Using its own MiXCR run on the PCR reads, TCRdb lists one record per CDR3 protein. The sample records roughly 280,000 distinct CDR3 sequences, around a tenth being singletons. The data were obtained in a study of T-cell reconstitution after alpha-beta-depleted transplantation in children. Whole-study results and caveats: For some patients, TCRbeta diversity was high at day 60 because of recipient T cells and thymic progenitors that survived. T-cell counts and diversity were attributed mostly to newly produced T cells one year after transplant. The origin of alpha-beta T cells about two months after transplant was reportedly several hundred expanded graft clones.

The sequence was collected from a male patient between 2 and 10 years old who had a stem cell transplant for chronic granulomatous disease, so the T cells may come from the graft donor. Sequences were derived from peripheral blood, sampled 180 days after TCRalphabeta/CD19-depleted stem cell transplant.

Written as DNA, the CDR3 is TGTGCCAGTAACGGGCGGAACTCCTACAATGAGCAGTTCTTC. Protein: CASNGRNSYNEQFF. The chain employs TRBV19 and TRBJ2-1; D remains ambiguous. Trimming stripped 7 bases from V and 0 bases from J, with 10 bases between. CDR3 length: 14 amino acids. Germline V gene data show CDR1 as LNHDA and CDR2 as SQIVND (reference sequence).